This TCR beta chain was found in a study of tumor-infiltrating lymphocytes in oesophageal squamous cell carcinoma. V shed 1 base and J 12 bases; nucleotides not matched to a gene: 4. This CDR3 contains 14 residues. TCRdb re-derived calls from the PCR reads in MiXCR, one entry per CDR3 protein. The sample shows roughly 20,000 distinct CDR3 sequences, approximately 39% of them seen only once. V and J are TRBV12-3 or TRBV12-4 and TRBJ2-1; TRBD1 agrees at 12 bases. This TCR was recovered from a male donor with esophageal squamous cell carcinoma. The specimen sequenced was normal esophageal tissue next to the tumor. In DNA, the CDR3 is TGTGCCAGCAGTTTAGTAGGGACAGGGGGCCCGCAGTTCTTC. This sequence encodes CASSLVGTGGPQFF.